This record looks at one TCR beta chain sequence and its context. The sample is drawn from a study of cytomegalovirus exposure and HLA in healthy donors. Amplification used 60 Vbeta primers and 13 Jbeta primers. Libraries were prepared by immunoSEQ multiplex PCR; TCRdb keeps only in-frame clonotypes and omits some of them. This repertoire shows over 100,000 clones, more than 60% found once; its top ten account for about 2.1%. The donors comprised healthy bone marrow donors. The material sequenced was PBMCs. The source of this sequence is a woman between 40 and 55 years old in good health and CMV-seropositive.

As DNA, the CDR3 is TGTGCCTGGAAGGGGGAACCGGCCTACGAGCAGTACTTC. The encoded protein is CAWKGEPAYEQYF. The chain employs TRBV30 and TRBJ2-7, with D possibly matching TRBD1 (6 bases). Trimming pared 4 bases from V and 2 bases from J, leaving 12 bases between. Looked up from germline, CDR1 is GTSNPN and CDR2 is SVGIG (reference sequence). The CDR3 totals 13 residues.